One and the same sample provided the 8 T cell receptor beta chains below, sequenced in a study of blood T cell repertoires in COVID-19. Produced via immunoSEQ multiplex PCR; TCRdb's table is partial and in-frame only. This sample has just under 100,000 clones, with more than 70% found just once. The sample was peripheral blood. Every receptor here comes from a woman aged 60 to 75 in a cohort sampled during active or convalescent COVID-19.

The chain links TRBV5-1 to TRBJ2-7, with 9 bases that match TRBD1. There are 17 residues in the CDR3. The ends lost 0 bases at V and 1 base at J; junction bases unmatched: 8. The germline V gene encodes CDR1 SGHRS and CDR2 YFSETQ. The CDR3 nucleotides are TGCGCCAGCAGCTTGGCTGCCTGGGGACAGGGTTCCTACGAGCAGTACTTC. Translated, it gives CASSLAAWGQGSYEQYF.

The gene calls are TRBV5-1 and TRBJ2-7; 12 nucleotides align to TRBD2. The CDR3 is made up of 15 amino acids. V dropped 0 bases and J dropped 9; count of bases not matched to a gene: 7. Germline V lookup: CDR1 SGHRS, CDR2 YFSETQ. CDR3 sequence (DNA): TGCGCCAGCAGCTTGGGGGCTAGCGGGAGGGAGACGCAGTACTTC. It translates to CASSLGASGRETQYF.

The chain carries TRBV5-4 and TRBJ2-2, with TRBD2 identical over 11 bases. CDR1 is SGHNT and CDR2 is YYREEE in the germline V gene (reference sequence). The trim removed 2 bases at V and 5 bases at J, leaving 5 bases unmatched. The CDR3 is 16 amino acids. The CDR3 protein is CASSFLAGGGTGELFF. The CDR3 bases are TGTGCCAGCAGCTTTTTAGCGGGAGGGGGAACCGGGGAGCTGTTTTTT.

This rearrangement joins TRBV9 to TRBJ2-3; 11 nucleotides match TRBD2. Germline V gene lookup returns CDR1 SGDLS and CDR2 YYNGEE. V lost 4 bases to trimming and J lost 6 bases; unmatched junction nucleotides: 4. CDR3 length: 14 residues. DNA of the CDR3: TGTGCCAGCAGCATAGCGGGGGGGCCGGATACGCAGTATTTT. Amino acids: CASSIAGGPDTQYF.

This chain links TRBV28 with TRBJ2-3; the match to TRBD2 covers 11 bases. The CDR3 consists of 15 residues. V was clipped by 6 bases and J by 3 bases; unmatched bases: 5. CDR1 is MDHEN, CDR2 SYDVKM, per germline. This chain's CDR3 is CASSTTSGSTDTQYF. CDR3 nucleotide sequence: TGTGCCAGCAGCACTACTAGCGGGAGTACAGATACGCAGTATTTT.

The chain joins TRBV6-5 to TRBJ1-2; D possibly corresponds to TRBD1 (5 bases). In germline, CDR1 is MNHEY, CDR2 SVGAGI. CDR3 length: 12 amino acids. V was trimmed by 6 bases and J by 4 bases, leaving 9 bases between them. Here the CDR3 DNA reads TGTGCCAGCAGAAGTACAGGCTATGGCTACACCTTC. The encoded protein is CASRSTGYGYTF.

This clone was seen only once. The chain is built from TRBV27 and TRBJ2-7; 13 bases map to TRBD2. The CDR3 extends over 14 amino acids. The J segment lost 3 bases and the V segment lost 6 bases, leaving 2 bases of the junction unmatched. CDR1 is MNHEY and CDR2 is SMNVEV in the germline V gene (reference sequence). The CDR3 loop reads CASRTSGRSYEQYF. CDR3 DNA sequence: TGTGCCAGCAGGACTAGCGGGAGGAGCTACGAGCAGTACTTC.

This chain connects TRBV29-1 to TRBJ2-1; the match to TRBD1 covers 9 bases. The germline CDR1 and CDR2 sequences are SQVTM and ANQGSEA. CDR3 size: 14 residues. The CDR3 spells CGGYDRGMNNEQFF. The CDR3 DNA reads TGCGGGGGCTACGACAGGGGGATGAACAATGAGCAGTTCTTC.